This T cell receptor beta chain derives from a study of blood T cell repertoires in COVID-19 (TCRdb year 2020). With regard to the full study: Collaborator samples came from the United States, Italy and Spain and covered acute and convalescent phases of COVID-19. Nearly every sample came with metadata listing a de-identified subject ID, COVID-19 status, age in years and sex. Subjects who had been exposed to COVID-19, were actively infected with it, or had recovered from it provided the deeply sampled blood TCRbeta repertoires that made up the dataset. A freely available public database, intended as a resource for researchers studying the immune response to SARS-CoV-2, is where the repertoires were released. The material from the prospective study consisted of cDNA or gDNA derived from T cells, B-cell-depleted T cells, or PBMCs. The samples were drawn from the first 160 participants of the ongoing ImmuneRACE study and from some 1,300 subjects provided by 6 global collaborators. Where HLA class I and class II types were available, the types were taken from metadata supplied by the sample provider, not from assay-based typing.

To note about this clone: Its antigen target is currently unknown. Qualities for individual bases were not recorded, and no much larger clone is one base off.

TCRbeta CDR3 regions were amplified from genomic DNA using the immunoSEQ Assay, a bias-controlled multiplex PCR. From the authors' description of their analysis: The number of nucleated cells in each sample was estimated by amplification of reference gene primers within the assay. Sequence reads were collapsed and filtered to measure the absolute abundance of every unique TCRbeta CDR3 rearrangement. For each sample, productive Simpson clonality was calculated as the square root of Simpson's diversity index over productive rearrangements. TCRdb holds this immuneACCESS table with in-frame rearrangements only. Some clones are missing; in checked studies, unresolved V genes explain under half, and the rest has no known cause. V and J calls and clone size are copied from that table; D and trimming were computed from the DNA. This sample holds about 40,000 clones; nearly 90% were observed only once. The top ten clones comprise less than 2.5% of the sample.

What the authors observed across the whole study: The amount of clinical and demographic metadata varied by source and participant and was provided uncurated.

Collaborating institutions collected whole blood in K2EDTA tubes following their own protocols. For TCRbeta analysis, collaborators shipped samples as frozen whole blood, isolated PBMCs, or DNA extracted from either of those sample types. This TCR came from a human donor in a cohort sampled during active COVID-19. The specimen sequenced was peripheral blood.

The DNA reads TGTGCCAGCAACACGGGCTATGGCTACACCTTC. Translated, it gives CASNTGYGYTF. The V and J segments used are TRBV11-2 and TRBJ1-2; no D gene is confidently identified. The CDR3 numbers 11 residues from cysteine through phenylalanine. Of the read, only the CDR3 DNA is kept; its 33 bases are in frame from base 1. In the germline V gene, CDR1 corresponds to SGHAT and CDR2 to FQNNGV. V gives up 7 bases and J gives up 4 bases, and the segment between their germline ends measures 7 bases.